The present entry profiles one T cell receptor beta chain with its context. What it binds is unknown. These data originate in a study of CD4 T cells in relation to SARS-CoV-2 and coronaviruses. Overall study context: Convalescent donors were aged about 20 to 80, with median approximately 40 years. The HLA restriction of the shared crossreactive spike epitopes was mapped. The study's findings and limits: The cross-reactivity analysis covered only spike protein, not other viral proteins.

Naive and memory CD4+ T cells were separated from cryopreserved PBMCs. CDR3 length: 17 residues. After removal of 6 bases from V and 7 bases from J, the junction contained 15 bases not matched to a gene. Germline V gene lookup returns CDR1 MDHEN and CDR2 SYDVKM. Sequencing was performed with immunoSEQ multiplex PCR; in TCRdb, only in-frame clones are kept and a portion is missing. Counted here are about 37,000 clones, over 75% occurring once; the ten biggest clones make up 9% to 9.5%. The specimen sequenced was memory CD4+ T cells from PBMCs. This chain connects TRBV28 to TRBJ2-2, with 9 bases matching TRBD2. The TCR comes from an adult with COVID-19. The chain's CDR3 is CASSLTPSSGVIGELFF. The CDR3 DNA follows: TGTGCCAGCAGCCTAACCCCCTCTAGCGGGGTGATCGGGGAGCTGTTTTTT. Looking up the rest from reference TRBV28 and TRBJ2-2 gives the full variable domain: DVKVTQSSRYLVKRTGEKVFLECVQDMDHENMFWYRQDPGLGLRLIYFSYDVKMKEKGDIPEGYSVSREKKERFSLILESASTNQTSMYLCASSLTPSSGVIGELFFGEGSRLTVL.